The 23 T cell receptor beta chains reported below all come from one sample, sequenced in a study of Graves' ophthalmopathy and Graves' hyperthyroidism. RNA served as the template for amplifying TCR beta CDR3 regions. First-round RT-PCR employed HTBI primers, with a second-round multiplex PCR after it. TCRdb re-derived calls from the multiplex PCR reads in MiXCR, one entry per CDR3 protein. The sample holds over 650,000 distinct CDR3 sequences, about 41% seen once. The sample consisted of peripheral blood. These receptors originate from an adult man with Graves' ophthalmopathy.

The chain employs TRBV5-4 and TRBJ2-5; 13 positions agree with TRBD2. The V and J ends lost 0 bases and 0 bases, in that order; junction bases with no gene match: 5. Germline V gene data show CDR1 as SGHNT and CDR2 as YYREEE (reference sequence). The CDR3 length is 18 residues. The CDR3 is CASSLDGLAGDYQETQYF. In DNA, the CDR3 is TGTGCCAGCAGCTTGGATGGACTAGCGGGAGACTACCAAGAGACCCAGTACTTC.

Many counts were recorded for this clonotype. The CDR3: CASSFRTGNEKLFF. The DNA for the CDR3 is TGTGCCAGCAGCTTCCGGACAGGGAATGAAAAACTGTTTTTT. This chain links TRBV5-6 with TRBJ1-4; 8 bases map to TRBD1. Per the germline V gene, CDR1 is SGHDT and CDR2 is YYEEEE. The CDR3 extends over 14 amino acids. V lost 2 bases, J lost 5 bases, and 2 bases stayed unmatched.

The sample holds many counts of this clonotype. The V and J genes are TRBV2 and TRBJ1-4; tentative D call: TRBD1 (6 bases). V gave up 6 bases and J gave up 0 bases, with 17 bases separating them. The germline gives CDR1 SNHLY, CDR2 FYNNEI. This CDR3 contains 17 residues. Written as DNA, the CDR3 is TGTGCCAGCAGCGGGGCAGACAGGATTACAACTAATGAAAAACTGTTTTTT. It specifies CASSGADRITTNEKLFF.

This clonotype showed up many times. J is TRBJ2-7 and V is TRBV10-3, with 10 nucleotides matching TRBD2. With 0 bases clipped from V and 2 bases from J, the junction kept 4 bases outside the gene matches. Germline V gives CDR1 ENHRY, CDR2 SYGVKD. The CDR3 runs 16 residues. CDR3 nucleotide sequence: TGTGCCATCAGTGAGTCGAGCGGGAGGGATCCCTACGAGCAGTACTTC. Its protein product is CAISESSGRDPYEQYF.

The chain has TRBV13 and TRBJ1-1; 7 bases agree with TRBD1. The J segment lost 8 bases and the V segment lost 4 bases, leaving 4 bases of the junction unmatched. The germline CDR1 and CDR2 sequences are PRHDT and FYEKMQ (reference sequence). The CDR3 is made up of 12 amino acids. The CDR3 spells CASSSGGQEAFF. DNA for the CDR3: TGTGCCAGCAGCTCCGGGGGACAGGAAGCTTTCTTT.

This chain uses TRBV29-1 with TRBJ1-1; tentatively, D is TRBD1 (6 bases). The ends were cut back, 2 bases at V and 8 bases at J, with 12 bases in the middle. The CDR3 spans 12 residues. In germline, CDR1 is SQVTM, CDR2 ANQGSEA. The CDR3 DNA follows: TGCAGCGTTGAACGGGGGCAGAAAGAAGCTTTCTTT. Amino acid sequence: CSVERGQKEAFF.

With respect to this clonotype: Lacking the conserved final phenylalanine or tryptophan, this CDR3 likely reflects a read error. The DNA is omitted, as the CDR3 cannot be located on it reliably, and the CDR3 follows TCRdb's listing. The rearrangement links TRBV10-3 to TRBJ2-2. Germline lookup yields CDR1 ENHRY and CDR2 SYGVKD. The CDR3 adds up to 8 amino acids, both ends counted. The CDR3 loop is CASTRKRD.

This clonotype was counted many times. The V gene is TRBV5-1, the J gene TRBJ2-5, with D maybe TRBD2 (6 bases). CDR1 is SGHRS and CDR2 is YFSETQ in the germline V gene. The V end lost 0 bases, the J end lost 2 bases, and 8 bases lay between the germline ends. The CDR3 is 14 residues long. DNA for the CDR3: TGCGCCAGCAGCTTGGCCGGACTACAAGAGACCCAGTACTTC. It specifies CASSLAGLQETQYF.

This clonotype appeared many times. CDR3: CASSLEKGAPQHF. CDR3 sequence (DNA): TGTGCCAGCAGCTTAGAAAAAGGGGCGCCCCAGCATTTT. The rearrangement joins TRBV7-2 to TRBJ1-5; D is perhaps TRBD1 (5 bases). From germline, CDR1 is SGHTA and CDR2 FQGNSA. V lost 1 base and J 9 bases, leaving 10 bases between the germline ends. This CDR3 has 13 residues.

The table lists this clonotype with a few counts. This sequence joins TRBV6-5 and TRBJ1-5; possible D gene TRBD1, 6 bases. Trimming shortened V by 5 bases and J by 5 bases, and 16 bases separated the two germline ends. The CDR3 covers 15 residues. Germline loops: CDR1 MNHEY, CDR2 SVGAGI. The DNA of the CDR3 is TGTGCCAGCAGTGTATCAGGGGTGGAACATCAGCCCCAGCATTTT. Its translation: CASSVSGVEHQPQHF.

The sample holds many counts of this clonotype. The gene calls are TRBV7-2 and TRBJ2-7; the D gene is possibly TRBD1 (6 bases). The germline V gene has CDR1 SGHTA and CDR2 FQGNSA. CDR3 length equals 14 residues. The V end was cut by 5 bases, the J end by 3 bases, with 14 bases between. The CDR3 DNA reads TGTGCCAGCAGCCCGTCGACAGGTAGCTACGAGCAGTACTTC. Amino acids: CASSPSTGSYEQYF.

This clonotype was counted many times. This rearrangement joins TRBV25-1 to TRBJ1-1, with 10 bases fitting TRBD1. Trimming at V came to 6 bases and at J to 5 bases, leaving 3 bases not matched to a gene. Germline-derived CDR1 and CDR2 are MGHDK and SYGVNS. The CDR3 is 13 residues long. The CDR3 nucleotides read TGTGCCAGCAGCCGGGACAGGGGAACTGAAGCTTTCTTT. It codes for CASSRDRGTEAFF.

Notes on this clonotype: Its ends do not fully match the called genes, so a read error is possible. The V gene is TRBV24-1, the J gene TRBJ1-4; D ambiguous. The CDR3 is made up of 8 amino acids. The germline gives CDR1 KGHDR, CDR2 SFDVKD. CDR3: CATSDRGF. As DNA, the CDR3 is TGTGCCACCAGTGATCGAGGGTTC.

This clonotype was seen many times. The chain recombines TRBV12-3 or TRBV12-4 with TRBJ1-2; D call uncertain. V was pared by 4 bases and J by 2 bases, with 8 bases between. The CDR3 spans 13 residues. This CDR3 reads CASSSGQNYGYTF. The DNA for the CDR3 is TGTGCCAGCAGTTCCGGTCAGAACTATGGCTACACCTTC.

The chain recombines TRBV6-1 with TRBJ1-2; D might be TRBD1 (6 bases). The CDR3 totals 14 residues. CDR1 and CDR2 from the germline V gene are MNHNS and SASEGT. Trimming removed 5 bases at V and 8 bases at J, with 18 bases between. This chain's CDR3 is CASSYDPGARGYTF. CDR3 nucleotide sequence: TGTGCCAGCAGTTACGATCCAGGGGCGAGGGGCTACACCTTC.

At least ten counts were recorded for this clonotype. V gene TRBV12-3 or TRBV12-4 combines with J gene TRBJ1-6; 9 bases map to TRBD1. The CDR3 runs to 15 residues. The V and J ends lost 3 bases and 10 bases, in that order; junction bases with no gene match: 7. The CDR3 spells CASSLVGQGSSPLHF. CDR3 coding DNA: TGTGCCAGCAGTTTGGTGGGACAGGGAAGCTCACCCCTCCACTTT.

The chain employs TRBV7-2 and TRBJ1-3; weak D call: TRBD1 (6 bases). CDR3 length: 15 amino acids. Germline CDR1 and CDR2: SGHTA and FQGNSA. V lost 8 bases and J 2 bases, leaving 16 bases between the germline ends. CDR3 sequence: CASSLDRRTGNTIYF. The CDR3 coding sequence is TGTGCCAGCTCCCTTGACAGGCGAACTGGAAACACCATATATTTT.

This chain links TRBV10-3 with TRBJ2-5; possibly TRBD2 for D (5 bases). Judging by the DNA end, TRBJ2-1 fits better; the J call may be wrong. Germline V gives CDR1 ENHRY, CDR2 SYGVKD. This CDR3 comprises 12 residues. The CDR3 bases are TGTGCCATCAGTGGAACTAGTACTGAGCAGTTCTTC. Its translation is CAISGTSTEQFF.

This clonotype was found many times. The gene calls are TRBV2 and TRBJ1-1; D remains ambiguous. Germline loops: CDR1 SNHLY, CDR2 FYNNEI. The CDR3 runs to 13 residues. V was shortened by 7 bases and J by 0 bases, with 9 bases between the two germline ends. The CDR3 sequence: CASTARMNTEAFF. DNA for the CDR3: TGTGCCAGCACGGCCAGAATGAACACTGAAGCTTTCTTT.

This clonotype was seen at least ten times. The chain joins TRBV29-1 to TRBJ1-2; 7 bases align to TRBD1. J gave up 4 bases and V 3 bases, and 8 bases lay outside the gene matches. The CDR3 contains 14 residues. Germline V gene sequence: CDR1 SQVTM, CDR2 ANQGSEA. The DNA for the CDR3 is TGCAGCGTTGAGTCACAGGGGCTTGGCTATGGCTACACCTTC. Translation gives CSVESQGLGYGYTF.

The chain links TRBV29-1 to TRBJ1-1, with a weak D call TRBD1 (6 bases). This CDR3 comprises 13 residues. Trimming removed 3 bases from V and 2 bases from J, with 10 bases in between. CDR1 and CDR2 from the germline V gene are SQVTM and ANQGSEA. For the CDR3, the DNA is TGCAGCGTTGACAAACAGGGAAACACTGAAGCTTTCTTT. It yields the protein CSVDKQGNTEAFF.

This rearrangement joins TRBV10-3 to TRBJ2-5, with a weak D call TRBD2 (6 bases). V was clipped by 4 bases and J by 10 bases, with 13 bases between them. In germline, CDR1 is ENHRY, CDR2 SYGVKD. The CDR3 is 12 amino acids. CDR3 residues: CAISVGGSGQYF. Here the CDR3 DNA reads TGTGCCATCAGTGTTGGGGGGAGTGGCCAGTACTTC.

As to this clonotype: A single base separates this from a much larger clone, so it may be a read error. J is TRBJ2-5 and V is TRBV5-1; possible D gene TRBD1, 6 bases. There are 15 residues in the CDR3. Germline-derived CDR1 and CDR2 are SGHRS and YFSETQ. The CDR3 nucleotides are TGCGCCAGCAGCTTGGTGCCGGACAGTCAAGAGGCCCAGTACTTC. It encodes CASSLVPDSQEAQYF.